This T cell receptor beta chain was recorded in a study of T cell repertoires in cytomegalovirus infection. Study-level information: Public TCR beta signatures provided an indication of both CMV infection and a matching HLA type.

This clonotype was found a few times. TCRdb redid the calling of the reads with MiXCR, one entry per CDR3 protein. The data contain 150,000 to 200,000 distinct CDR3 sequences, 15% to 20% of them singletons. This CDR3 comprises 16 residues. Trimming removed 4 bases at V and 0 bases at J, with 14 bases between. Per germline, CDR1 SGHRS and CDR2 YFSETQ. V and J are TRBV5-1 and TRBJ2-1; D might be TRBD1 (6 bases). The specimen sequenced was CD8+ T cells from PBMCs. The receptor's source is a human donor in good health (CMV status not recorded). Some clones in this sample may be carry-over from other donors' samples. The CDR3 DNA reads TGCGCCAGCAGCCCACCGGGACATCGCTCCTACAATGAGCAGTTCTTC. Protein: CASSPPGHRSYNEQFF.